This entry lists 12 T cell receptor beta chains sequenced from one sample in a study of T cell responses to AZD1222 COVID-19 vaccine. The data were produced by immunoSEQ multiplex PCR, yet TCRdb's version contains in-frame clones alone and is incomplete. The top ten clones hold 1% to 1.5% of a sample with approximately 190,000 clones, almost 95% of them seen once. The sequenced sample was peripheral blood, obtained on day 0 of AZD1222 vaccination. The receptors come from an adult in good health.

Written as DNA, the CDR3 is TGTGCCAGCAGCGTAGATGTCAGCTCTGGAAACACCATATATTTT. This sequence encodes CASSVDVSSGNTIYF. The chain combines TRBV9 with TRBJ1-3; D ambiguous. V was pared by 0 bases and J by 0 bases, with 7 bases between. The CDR3 has 15 residues. Germline V lookup: CDR1 SGDLS, CDR2 YYNGEE. Full variable domain (rest looked up from reference TRBV9 and TRBJ1-3): DSGVTQTPKHLITATGQRVTLRCSPRSGDLSVYWYQQSLDQGLQFLIQYYNGEERAKGNILERFSAQQFPDLHSELNLSSLELGDSALYFCASSVDVSSGNTIYFGEGSWLTVV.

The chain is built from TRBV6-1 and TRBJ1-3, with D possibly being TRBD1 (5 bases). The germline V and J ends were trimmed by 2 bases and 8 bases, with 16 bases remaining between them. The germline V gene encodes CDR1 MNHNS and CDR2 SASEGT. This CDR3 comprises 15 residues. CDR3 loop: CASSESWAREDTIYF. CDR3 coding DNA: TGTGCCAGCAGTGAAAGTTGGGCCAGGGAGGACACCATATATTTT.

V gene TRBV6-6 combines with J gene TRBJ1-3; no reliable D call. V gave up 6 bases and J gave up 0 bases, with 3 bases separating them. Germline V gives CDR1 MNHNY, CDR2 SVGAGI (reference sequence). This CDR3 is built from 12 residues. CDR3 residues: CASSPSGNTIYF. CDR3 nucleotide sequence: TGTGCCAGCAGCCCCTCTGGAAACACCATATATTTT.

This rearrangement joins TRBV18 to TRBJ1-2; 8 bases agree with TRBD1. From germline, CDR1 is KGHSH and CDR2 LQKENI. There are 15 residues in the CDR3. J was trimmed by 0 bases and V by 5 bases; bases with no gene match: 5. DNA of the CDR3: TGTGCCAGCTCAATCTTGGACAGGGCTAACTATGGCTACACCTTC. Protein: CASSILDRANYGYTF.

This chain joins TRBV5-6 and TRBJ2-3; a weak D match, TRBD2 (5 bases). The germline gives CDR1 SGHDT, CDR2 YYEEEE. The length of the CDR3 is 12 residues. The germline V and J ends were trimmed by 1 base and 9 bases, with 9 bases remaining between them. CDR3 region: CASSLYSVTQYF. The CDR3, as DNA: TGTGCCAGCAGCTTGTATAGCGTCACGCAGTATTTT.

This chain connects TRBV5-1 to TRBJ1-2, with D possibly being TRBD1 (6 bases). This CDR3 region has 12 residues. Germline CDR1 reads SGHRS; CDR2 reads YFSETQ. Trimming removed 0 bases from V and 6 bases from J, with 6 bases in between. The CDR3 loop is CASSLAGDGYTF. In DNA form, the CDR3 reads TGCGCCAGCAGCTTGGCAGGGGATGGCTACACCTTC.

This sequence joins TRBV18 and TRBJ1-4; D unresolved. Per the germline V gene, CDR1 is KGHSH and CDR2 is LQKENI. This CDR3 region has 13 residues. V was pared by 3 bases and J by 6 bases, with 8 bases between. The CDR3: CASSPERDEKLFF. In DNA form, the CDR3 reads TGTGCCAGCTCACCGGAGAGGGATGAAAAACTGTTTTTT. The full variable domain, its missing parts supplied by reference TRBV18 and TRBJ1-4, is NAGVMQNPRHLVRRRGQEARLRCSPMKGHSHVYWYRQLPEEGLKFMVYLQKENIIDESGMPKERFSAEFPKEGPSILRIQQVVRGDSAAYFCASSPERDEKLFFGSGTQLSVL.

The chain couples TRBV30 to TRBJ2-7; D remains ambiguous. The germline V gene encodes CDR1 GTSNPN and CDR2 SVGIG (reference sequence). Trimming took 7 bases from V and 2 from J, leaving 9 bases between them. The CDR3 is made up of 11 amino acids. CDR3 coding DNA: TGTGCCTACCAAAACCCCTACGAGCAGTACTTC. Translating it yields CAYQNPYEQYF.

The genes are TRBV7-9 and TRBJ2-7; D possibly corresponds to TRBD1 (6 bases). Per germline, CDR1 SEHNR and CDR2 FQNEAQ (reference sequence). Trimming left V 0 bases short and J 5 bases short, with 14 bases between. There are 15 residues in the CDR3. The CDR3 sequence is CASSLASTGWDEQYF. In DNA, the CDR3 is TGTGCCAGCAGCTTAGCTTCAACAGGGTGGGACGAGCAGTACTTC. The full variable domain, rest sourced from reference TRBV7-9 and TRBJ2-7, is DTGVSQNPRHKITKRGQNVTFRCDPISEHNRLYWYRQTLGQGPEFLTYFQNEAQLEKSRLLSDRFSAERPKGSFSTLEIQRTEQGDSAMYLCASSLASTGWDEQYFGPGTRLTVT.

This chain joins TRBV7-2 and TRBJ1-6; TRBD1 agrees at 10 bases. The J segment lost 9 bases and the V segment lost 5 bases, leaving 4 bases of the junction unmatched. Germline V lookup: CDR1 SGHTA, CDR2 FQGNSA. This CDR3 contains 14 residues. CDR3 residues: CASSTTGGGSPLHF. The CDR3 DNA is TGTGCCAGCAGCACGACAGGGGGCGGTTCACCCCTCCACTTT.

The gene calls are TRBV5-6 and TRBJ1-1, with a tentative D call TRBD1 (5 bases). The CDR3 covers 16 residues. V was trimmed by 4 bases and J by 1 base, leaving 17 bases between them. Germline-derived CDR1 and CDR2 are SGHDT and YYEEEE. Written as DNA, the CDR3 is TGTGCCAGCAGCCCTTTCCGGGACCTTGGGAACACTGAAGCTTTCTTT. It specifies CASSPFRDLGNTEAFF.

This chain links TRBV2 with TRBJ2-7; tentative D call: TRBD1 (5 bases). In germline, CDR1 is SNHLY, CDR2 FYNNEI. V dropped 5 bases and J dropped 5 bases, with 19 bases sitting between them. The CDR3 covers 15 residues. The CDR3 sequence: CASSQGVVQPNEQYF. CDR3 nucleotides: TGTGCCAGCAGTCAAGGGGTGGTTCAGCCCAACGAGCAGTACTTC. Full variable domain (outside the CDR3, taken from reference TRBV2 and TRBJ2-7): EPEVTQTPSHQVTQMGQEVILRCVPISNHLYFYWYRQILGQKVEFLVSFYNNEISEKSEIFDDQFSVERPDGSNFTLKIRSTKLEDSAMYFCASSQGVVQPNEQYFGPGTRLTVT.